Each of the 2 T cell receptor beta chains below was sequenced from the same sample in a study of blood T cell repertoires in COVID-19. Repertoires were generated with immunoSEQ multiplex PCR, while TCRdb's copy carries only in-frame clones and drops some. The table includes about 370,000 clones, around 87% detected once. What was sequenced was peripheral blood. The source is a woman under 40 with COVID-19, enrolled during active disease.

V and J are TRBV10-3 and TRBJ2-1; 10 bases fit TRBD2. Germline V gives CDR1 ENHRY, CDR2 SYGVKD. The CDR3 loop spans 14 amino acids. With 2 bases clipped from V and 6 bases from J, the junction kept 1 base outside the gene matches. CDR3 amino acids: CAISEGLAANEQFF. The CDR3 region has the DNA TGTGCCATCAGTGAGGGACTAGCGGCCAATGAGCAGTTCTTC.

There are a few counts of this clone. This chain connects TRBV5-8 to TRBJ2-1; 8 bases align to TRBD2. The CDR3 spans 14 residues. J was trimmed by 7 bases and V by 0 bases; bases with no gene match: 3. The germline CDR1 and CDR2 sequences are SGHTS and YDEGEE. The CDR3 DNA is TGTGCCAGCAGCTTGGAACTAGCGGCTAATGAGCAGTTCTTC. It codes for CASSLELAANEQFF.